These T cell receptor beta chains were read from a single sample in a study of response to subunit inactivated influenza vaccine. TCRdb fed the RT-PCR reads into MiXCR, producing one record per CDR3 protein. The sample includes 500,000 to 600,000 distinct CDR3 sequences, about 11% of them seen just once. This sample also appeared in a second study, on T cells expressing NK-cell markers.

Sequenced material: PBMCs from blood, taken on the day of vaccination. The receptors were gathered from a man in his fifties or sixties who received an inactivated influenza vaccine. Both conserved end residues are part of each CDR3. Fields, in order: CDR3 length, clone size, V gene, J gene, D gene, CDR3 protein, CDR3 DNA. D genes are given only for firm matches. The size entry is marked missing in some rows and otherwise reads once, few, many or a size class.

length: 14
size: .
V: TRBV5-1
J: TRBJ2-2
D: .
CDR3: CASSLVQTSGELFF
DNA: TGCGCCAGCAGCTTGGTACAGACTTCCGGGGAGCTGTTTTTT

length: 14
size: .
V: TRBV4-2
J: TRBJ2-2
D: .
CDR3: CASSADSYTGELFF
DNA: TGTGCCAGCAGCGCAGACAGTTACACCGGGGAGCTGTTTTTT

length: 14
size: few
V: TRBV11-2
J: TRBJ2-2
D: .
CDR3: CASSLASSAGELFF
DNA: TGTGCCAGCAGCTTAGCTTCTAGCGCCGGGGAGCTGTTTTTT

length: 15
size: few
V: TRBV7-2
J: TRBJ2-3
D: TRBD2
CDR3: CASSWLAGGTDTQYF
DNA: TGTGCCAGCAGCTGGCTAGCGGGGGGCACAGATACGCAGTATTTT

length: 16
size: .
V: TRBV5-6
J: TRBJ2-1
D: .
CDR3: CASSLERRRSYNEQFF
DNA: TGTGCCAGCAGCTTGGAGCGCCGACGCTCCTACAATGAGCAGTTCTTC

length: 13
size: many
V: TRBV29-1
J: TRBJ1-1
D: .
CDR3: CSVEAGTRTEAFF
DNA: TGCAGCGTTGAAGCAGGAACCCGAACTGAAGCTTTCTTT

length: 14
size: .
V: TRBV7-2
J: TRBJ2-7
D: .
CDR3: CASSTGDGLYEQYF
DNA: TGTGCCAGCAGCACGGGGGACGGACTCTACGAGCAGTACTTC

length: 18
size: .
V: TRBV14
J: TRBJ2-1
D: TRBD2
CDR3: CASSQGGPGLVLFNEQFF
DNA: TGTGCCAGCAGCCAAGGGGGACCGGGACTAGTTCTATTCAATGAGCAGTTCTTC

length: 16
size: .
V: TRBV4-1
J: TRBJ2-1
D: .
CDR3: CASSQGTLRSYNEQFF
DNA: TGCGCCAGCAGCCAGGGTACGCTCCGCTCCTACAATGAGCAGTTCTTC

length: 15
size: few
V: TRBV10-3
J: TRBJ2-1
D: TRBD2
CDR3: CAISVSSGGLNEQFF
DNA: TGTGCCATCAGTGTTAGTAGCGGGGGGCTCAATGAGCAGTTCTTC

length: 15
size: .
V: TRBV20-1
J: TRBJ2-5
D: .
CDR3: CSARDPGVLQETQYF
DNA: TGCAGTGCTAGAGATCCCGGAGTGCTCCAAGAGACCCAGTACTTC

length: 15
size: few
V: TRBV10-3
J: TRBJ2-7
D: TRBD1
CDR3: CAISAGTGTLHEQYF
DNA: TGTGCCATCAGTGCCGGGACAGGGACTCTTCACGAGCAGTACTTC

length: 14
size: few
V: TRBV6-1
J: TRBJ1-2
D: .
CDR3: CASRSPGTILGYTF
DNA: TGTGCCAGCAGGAGTCCGGGGACCATCTTGGGCTACACCTTC

length: 15
size: .
V: TRBV7-8
J: TRBJ2-3
D: .
CDR3: CASSLGHPRTDTQYF
DNA: TGTGCCAGCAGCTTAGGGCACCCCCGCACAGATACGCAGTATTTT

length: 12
size: .
V: TRBV7-9
J: TRBJ1-2
D: .
CDR3: CASSPGGSGYTF
DNA: TGTGCCAGCAGCCCCGGGGGCAGTGGCTACACCTTC